These T cell receptor beta chains were read from a single sample in a study of T cells after yellow fever vaccination. From the 5' RACE reads, TCRdb called clonotypes with MiXCR, one entry per CDR3 protein. The sample yields 300,000 or so distinct CDR3 sequences, 10% to 15% seen once. The source was CD4+ T cells sorted from PBMCs, collected 45 days after the yellow fever booster vaccination. All receptors derive from a man aged 25-45 years who received the YFV17D yellow fever vaccine. Each CDR3 is given with its conserved first and last residue. A D gene is named only where the DNA matches it firmly. Where a row states a size, it is once, few, many or the class of an expanded clone; other rows omit it.

J,length,size,D,V,CDR3,DNA
TRBJ2-3,15,many,NA,TRBV10-1,CASRRTISSTDTQYF,TGCGCCAGCAGAAGGACTATTTCTAGCACAGATACGCAGTATTTT
TRBJ2-1,14,NA,NA,TRBV15,CATRGRVPDNEQFF,TGTGCCACCCGGGGCAGGGTTCCGGACAATGAGCAGTTCTTC
TRBJ2-1,14,NA,TRBD1,TRBV18,CASSPPTRTGERFF,TGTGCCAGCTCACCACCGACTCGGACAGGGGAGAGGTTCTTC
TRBJ1-2,12,NA,NA,TRBV7-9,CASGDTNYGYTF,TGTGCCAGCGGCGACACAAACTATGGCTACACCTTC
TRBJ2-2,12,few,NA,TRBV6-9,CASTRRTGELFF,TGTGCCAGCACCCGCCGTACCGGGGAGCTGTTTTTT
TRBJ2-1,13,few,NA,TRBV18,CASSPVLDNEQFF,TGTGCCAGCTCACCCGTTTTGGACAATGAGCAGTTCTTC
TRBJ1-1,13,NA,TRBD1,TRBV6-1,CASSGQGPTEAFF,TGTGCCAGCAGTGGACAGGGACCCACTGAAGCTTTCTTT
TRBJ2-5,13,NA,NA,TRBV9,CASSVSAKETQYF,TGTGCCAGCAGCGTGTCCGCGAAAGAGACCCAGTACTTC
TRBJ2-5,13,few,NA,TRBV7-9,CASSNRDGKTQYF,TGTGCCAGCAGCAACCGGGACGGAAAGACCCAGTACTTC
TRBJ2-5,14,NA,NA,TRBV20-1,CSGRVRAVQETQYF,TGCAGTGGCAGAGTGAGGGCGGTCCAAGAGACCCAGTACTTC
TRBJ1-1,13,few,NA,TRBV28,CASSSYMNTEAFF,TGTGCCAGCAGTTCCTACATGAACACTGAAGCTTTCTTT
TRBJ2-1,13,NA,NA,TRBV6-1,CATSRSSYNEQFF,TGTGCCACCAGTCGGAGCTCCTACAATGAGCAGTTCTTC
TRBJ2-3,17,few,TRBD2,TRBV6-2/TRBV6-3,CASSYSNGGRIRDTQYF,TGTGCCAGCAGTTACTCGAACGGCGGGAGAATAAGAGATACGCAGTATTTT
TRBJ2-5,12,many,TRBD1,TRBV29-1,CSVTGGEETQYF,TGCAGCGTAACAGGGGGCGAAGAGACCCAGTACTTC
TRBJ2-2,15,NA,TRBD2,TRBV7-2,CASSHLADYRGELFF,TGTGCCAGCAGCCATCTAGCGGACTATCGGGGGGAGCTGTTTTTT
TRBJ2-3,15,NA,TRBD1,TRBV5-1,CASSSGQGGTDTQYF,TGCGCCAGCAGCTCCGGACAGGGCGGCACAGATACGCAGTATTTT
TRBJ2-3,13,NA,NA,TRBV12-3/TRBV12-4,CASSPAAIDTQYF,TGTGCCAGCAGCCCCGCGGCGATAGATACGCAGTATTTT
TRBJ2-2,17,NA,NA,TRBV10-1,CASSEVWPGNNTGELFF,TGCGCCAGCAGTGAGGTGTGGCCGGGAAACAACACCGGGGAGCTGTTTTTT
TRBJ1-1,13,few,TRBD1,TRBV12-3/TRBV12-4,CASSLTGVAEAFF,TGTGCCAGCAGCCTGACAGGGGTGGCTGAAGCTTTCTTT
TRBJ2-3,13,NA,TRBD1,TRBV10-3,CAITGETTDTQYF,TGTGCCATTACAGGGGAAACGACAGATACGCAGTATTTT